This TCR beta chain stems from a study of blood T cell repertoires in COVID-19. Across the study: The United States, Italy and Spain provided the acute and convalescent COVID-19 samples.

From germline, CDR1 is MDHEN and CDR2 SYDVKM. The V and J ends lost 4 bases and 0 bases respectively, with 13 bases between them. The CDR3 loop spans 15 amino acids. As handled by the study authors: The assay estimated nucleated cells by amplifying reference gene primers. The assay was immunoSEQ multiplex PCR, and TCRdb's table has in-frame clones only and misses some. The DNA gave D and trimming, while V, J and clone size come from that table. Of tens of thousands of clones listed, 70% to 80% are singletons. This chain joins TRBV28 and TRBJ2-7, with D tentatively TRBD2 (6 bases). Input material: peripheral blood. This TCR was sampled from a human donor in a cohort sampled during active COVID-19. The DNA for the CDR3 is TGTGCCAGCAGTTCAGGAGCGGGTGGCTCCTACGAGCAGTACTTC. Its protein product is CASSSGAGGSYEQYF. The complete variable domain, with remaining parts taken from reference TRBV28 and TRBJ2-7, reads DVKVTQSSRYLVKRTGEKVFLECVQDMDHENMFWYRQDPGLGLRLIYFSYDVKMKEKGDIPEGYSVSREKKERFSLILESASTNQTSMYLCASSSGAGGSYEQYFGPGTRLTVT.